The subject of this entry is one TCR beta chain. What it binds is not known. Germline assignment: CDR1 MDHEN and CDR2 SYDVKM. The V end was cut by 5 bases, the J end by 5 bases, with 12 bases between. The CDR3 length is 13 residues. These data come from a study of PD-1 blockade in classical Hodgkin lymphoma. For the study at large: A 3 mg/kg intravenous dose of nivolumab was received by patients every 2 weeks.

All patients experienced relapse after autologous stem cell transplantation, and brentuximab vedotin exposure was variable. The patients, who had relapsed/refractory classical Hodgkin lymphoma, achieved best responses of complete response, partial response or progressive disease. Study-level findings and limits: A reduction in baseline TCR diversity was reportedly seen in newly diagnosed patients relative to healthy donors. CD4+ TCR diversity climbed significantly by C4D1, unlike CD8+ TCR diversity.

Sequencing was performed with immunoSEQ multiplex PCR; in TCRdb, only in-frame clones are kept and a portion is missing. The repertoire has approximately 89,000 clones, 65% to 85% of them found once; the top ten carry over 9%. This chain joins TRBV28 and TRBJ1-1, with D possibly matching TRBD1 (5 bases). The TCR originated in a human donor with classical Hodgkin lymphoma. Sample: peripheral blood mononuclear cells (PBMCs), taken at baseline. The DNA of the CDR3 is TGTGCCAGCAGTCAGGACAAGGTTACTGAAGCTTTCTTT. Protein: CASSQDKVTEAFF.